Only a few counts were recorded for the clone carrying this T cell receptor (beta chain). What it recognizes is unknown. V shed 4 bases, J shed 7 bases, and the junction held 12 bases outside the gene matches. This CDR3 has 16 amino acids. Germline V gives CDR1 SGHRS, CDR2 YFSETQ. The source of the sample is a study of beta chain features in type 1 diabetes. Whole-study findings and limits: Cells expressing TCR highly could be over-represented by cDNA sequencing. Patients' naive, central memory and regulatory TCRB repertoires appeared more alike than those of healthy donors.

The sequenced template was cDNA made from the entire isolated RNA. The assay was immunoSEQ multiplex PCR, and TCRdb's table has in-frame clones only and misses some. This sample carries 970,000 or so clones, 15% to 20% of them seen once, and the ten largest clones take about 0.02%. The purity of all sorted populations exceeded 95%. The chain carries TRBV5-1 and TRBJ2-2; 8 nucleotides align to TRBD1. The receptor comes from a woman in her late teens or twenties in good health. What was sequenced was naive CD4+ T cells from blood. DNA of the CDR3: TGCGCCAGCAGCGGGACAGGAGCTGGCTGGGGCGGGGAGCTGTTTTTT. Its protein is CASSGTGAGWGGELFF.